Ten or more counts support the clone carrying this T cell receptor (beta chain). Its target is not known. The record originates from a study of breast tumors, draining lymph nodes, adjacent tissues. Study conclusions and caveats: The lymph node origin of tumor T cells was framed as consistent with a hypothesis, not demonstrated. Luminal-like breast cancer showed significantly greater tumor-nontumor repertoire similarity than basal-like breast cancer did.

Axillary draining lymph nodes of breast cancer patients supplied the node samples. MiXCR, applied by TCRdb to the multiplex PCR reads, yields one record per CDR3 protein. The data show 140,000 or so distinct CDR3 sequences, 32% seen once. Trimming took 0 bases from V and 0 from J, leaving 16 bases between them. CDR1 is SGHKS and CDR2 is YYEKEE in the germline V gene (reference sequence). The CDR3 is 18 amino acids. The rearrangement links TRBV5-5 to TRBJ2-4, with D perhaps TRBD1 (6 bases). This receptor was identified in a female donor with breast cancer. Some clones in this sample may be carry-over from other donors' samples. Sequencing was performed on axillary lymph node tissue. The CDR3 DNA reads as TGTGCCAGCAGCTTGGGGGGGCCTCGAACATTAGCCAAAAACATTCAGTACTTC. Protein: CASSLGGPRTLAKNIQYF.